What follows are 17 T cell receptor beta chains derived from one specimen sequenced in a study of blood T cell repertoires in COVID-19. Using immunoSEQ multiplex PCR, the repertoire was profiled, and TCRdb retains in-frame clones only, with some absent. Here the sample spans about 200,000 clones, approximately 83% being singletons. The sample was PBMCs or T cells enriched from blood (not recorded which). These TCRs come from a woman aged 50 to 65 who had been exposed to COVID-19.

The V call is TRBV6-2 or TRBV6-3, the J call TRBJ2-1, with TRBD2 matching over 10 bases. Germline CDR1 is MNHEY and CDR2 is SVGEGT. This CDR3 comprises 12 residues. The junction had 8 bases not matched to a gene; V was cut back by 6 bases and J by 15 bases. The CDR3 loop reads CASSPSSGGRFF. DNA for the CDR3: TGTGCCAGCAGCCCCTCTAGCGGGGGCCGGTTCTTC.

This chain connects TRBV20-1 to TRBJ2-3; no firm D call. The CDR3 is made up of 13 amino acids. V was cut by 5 bases and J by 5 bases, with 14 bases left in between. Germline V gene lookup returns CDR1 DFQATT and CDR2 SNEGSKA (reference sequence). The CDR3 bases are TGCAGTGCTCGTGCCTTCAGAATAGATACGCAGTATTTT. It yields the protein CSARAFRIDTQYF.

This rearrangement joins TRBV6-1 to TRBJ2-7; D is perhaps TRBD1 (6 bases). Per germline, CDR1 MNHNS and CDR2 SASEGT. This CDR3 is 16 amino acids long. V shed 1 base and J shed 0 bases, with 13 bases lying between them. The CDR3: CASSEGTGKSSYEQYF. CDR3 nucleotides: TGTGCCAGCAGTGAAGGTACAGGGAAAAGCTCCTACGAGCAGTACTTC.

The chain employs TRBV20-1 and TRBJ2-1, with TRBD2 as a possible D gene (5 bases). The V end was cut by 3 bases, the J end by 1 base, with 7 bases between. Germline lookup yields CDR1 DFQATT and CDR2 SNEGSKA (reference sequence). The CDR3 loop spans 13 amino acids. The CDR3 nucleotides read TGCAGTGCTAGTGGCGGGTCCTACAATGAGCAGTTCTTC. Translating it yields CSASGGSYNEQFF.

The V gene is TRBV5-4, the J gene TRBJ1-1; D unresolved. Germline V lookup: CDR1 SGHNT, CDR2 YYREEE (reference sequence). This CDR3 is 15 amino acids long. The V gene lost 0 bases and the J gene lost 5 bases, with 14 bases spanning the gap. For the CDR3, the DNA is TGTGCCAGCAGCTTGGCCGGGAGTTGGGGTACTGAAGCTTTCTTT. Protein: CASSLAGSWGTEAFF. Combining the CDR3 with reference TRBV5-4 and TRBJ1-1 gives the whole variable domain ETGVTQSPTHLIKTRGQQVTLRCSSQSGHNTVSWYQQALGQGPQFIFQYYREEENGRGNFPPRFSGLQFPNYSSELNVNALELDDSALYLCASSLAGSWGTEAFFGQGTRLTVV.

The chain employs TRBV12-5 and TRBJ1-5; tentatively, D is TRBD1 (6 bases). There are 16 residues in the CDR3. Germline loops: CDR1 LGHNT, CDR2 FRNRAP. The ends were cut back, 1 base at V and 2 bases at J, with 12 bases in the middle. CDR3 nucleotide sequence: TGTGCTAGTGGTTTGGAGACAGGATTGGGCAATCAGCCCCAGCATTTT. Protein sequence: CASGLETGLGNQPQHF. Combining the CDR3 with reference TRBV12-5 and TRBJ1-5 gives the whole variable domain DARVTQTPRHKVTEMGQEVTMRCQPILGHNTVFWYRQTMMQGLELLAYFRNRAPLDDSGMPKDRFSAEMPDATLATLKIQPSEPRDSAVYFCASGLETGLGNQPQHFGDGTRLSIL.

This clone was counted at least ten times. This chain connects TRBV5-8 to TRBJ1-1; 7 bases match TRBD1. Per germline, CDR1 SGHTS and CDR2 YDEGEE. The trim removed 4 bases at V and 1 base at J, leaving 7 bases unmatched. This CDR3 contains 15 residues. In nucleotides, the CDR3 is TGTGCCAGCAGCGTACCGGGACAGTGGAACACTGAAGCTTTCTTT. Amino acid sequence: CASSVPGQWNTEAFF.

The chain employs TRBV4-3 and TRBJ2-3; 7 bases line up with TRBD1. The germline CDR1 and CDR2 sequences are LGHNA and YSLEER. V was clipped by 3 bases and J by 2 bases; unmatched bases: 11. This CDR3 contains 17 residues. CDR3 bases: TGCGCCAGCAGCCAGGAACCCCGGGACAGCCACACAGATACGCAGTATTTT. As protein: CASSQEPRDSHTDTQYF.

The chain joins TRBV19 to TRBJ1-3, with D unresolved. The germline CDR1 and CDR2 sequences are LNHDA and SQIVND (reference sequence). The CDR3 runs to 13 residues. V was cut by 6 bases and J by 7 bases, with 13 bases left in between. The CDR3 DNA reads TGTGCCAGTAGCGGGTATTCCGGCAACACCATATATTTT. Translation gives CASSGYSGNTIYF.

The J gene is TRBJ2-2, the V gene TRBV7-8; 8 positions match TRBD1. The ends lost 2 bases at V and 5 bases at J; junction bases unmatched: 13. This CDR3 region has 18 residues. Per germline, CDR1 SGHVS and CDR2 FQNEAQ. CDR3 nucleotide sequence: TGTGCCAGCAGCTTAAGACAGGGGCCCGCCCTGCGGACCGGGGAGCTGTTTTTT. Residues: CASSLRQGPALRTGELFF. Drawing the rest from reference TRBV7-8 and TRBJ2-2, the complete variable domain is GAGVSQSPRYKVAKRGQDVALRCDPISGHVSLFWYQQALGQGPEFLTYFQNEAQLDKSGLPSDRFFAERPEGSVSTLKIQRTQQEDSAVYLCASSLRQGPALRTGELFFGEGSRLTVL.

The rearrangement links TRBV4-3 to TRBJ1-6, with 7 bases identical to TRBD1. The CDR3 extends over 15 amino acids. J was trimmed by 6 bases and V by 0 bases; bases with no gene match: 2. Germline V CDR1 and CDR2: LGHNA, YSLEER. The CDR3 region is CASSQESGGNSPLHF. DNA of the CDR3: TGCGCCAGCAGCCAAGAGTCAGGGGGTAATTCACCCCTCCACTTT.

This clone was seen a few times. V usage is TRBV29-1 and J usage is TRBJ2-5; 8 bases match TRBD1. Germline CDR1 and CDR2: SQVTM and ANQGSEA. This CDR3 contains 12 residues. After removal of 4 bases from V and 4 bases from J, the junction contained 2 bases not matched to a gene. The CDR3 bases are TGCAGCGTTGTGGACAGGGCAGAGACCCAGTACTTC. Translation gives CSVVDRAETQYF.

J is TRBJ1-2 and V is TRBV2, with D perhaps matching TRBD1 (6 bases). V was clipped by 4 bases and J by 2 bases, with 11 bases between them. The germline gives CDR1 SNHLY, CDR2 FYNNEI. This CDR3 is built from 14 residues. The CDR3 DNA sequence: TGTGCCAGCAGTGCACCAGGGGCCAACTATGGCTACACCTTC. Its protein is CASSAPGANYGYTF.

The CDR3 protein is CAWRVTGYSYNSPLHF. CDR3 in DNA: TGTGCCTGGAGGGTTACAGGCTACTCCTATAATTCACCCCTCCACTTT. The chain joins TRBV30 to TRBJ1-6, with a weak D call TRBD1 (5 bases). Germline-derived CDR1 and CDR2 are GTSNPN and SVGIG (reference sequence). The CDR3 is 16 amino acids. Deletions cut 3 bases from V and 0 bases from J, with 12 bases between.

This chain connects TRBV3-1 (or the pseudogene TRBV3-2) to TRBJ2-6; D is possibly TRBD2 (6 bases). V dropped 0 bases and J dropped 0 bases, with 12 bases sitting between them. Germline-derived CDR1 and CDR2 are LGHDT and YNNKEL (reference sequence). CDR3 size: 18 residues. Written as DNA, the CDR3 is TGTGCCAGCAGCCAAGAGGGGGGACCGCACTCTGGGGCCAACGTCCTGACTTTC. Its protein product is CASSQEGGPHSGANVLTF.

This chain joins TRBV30 and TRBJ2-3; TRBD2 agrees at 11 bases. The CDR3 is 17 residues long. V was pared by 0 bases and J by 0 bases, with 5 bases of the junction left unmatched. Germline V lookup: CDR1 GTSNPN, CDR2 SVGIG (reference sequence). The CDR3 bases are TGTGCCTGGAGTGTGGCTAGCGGGGGGTTTAGCACAGATACGCAGTATTTT. It yields the protein CAWSVASGGFSTDTQYF.

This chain joins TRBV9 and TRBJ2-5; 9 bases align to TRBD1. CDR3 length: 15 amino acids. The germline V gene has CDR1 SGDLS and CDR2 YYNGEE. V lost 3 bases, J lost 2 bases, and 5 bases stayed unmatched. The chain's CDR3 is CASSARDREQETQYF. The DNA of the CDR3 is TGTGCCAGCAGCGCCAGGGACAGGGAACAAGAGACCCAGTACTTC.